Described below is a single TCR beta chain sequence and its context. The antigen remains undetermined. People whose metastatic non-small-cell lung cancer was chemo-refractory got focal radiation along with CTLA-4 blockade by ipilimumab. The V gene lost 6 bases and the J gene lost 0 bases, with 14 bases spanning the gap. Germline V gene lookup returns CDR1 SGHTA and CDR2 FQGNSA. CDR3 length: 15 amino acids. Assay used: immunoSEQ multiplex PCR; TCRdb lists only in-frame clones, some missing. The repertoire consists of about 48,000 clones, with approximately 85% occurring once and the leading ten covering about 3.3%. This specimen belongs to a study of radiotherapy plus CTLA-4 blockade in lung cancer. Study as a whole: An objective response was seen in around a sixth of patients, and disease control in less than 40%.

Regarding the study as a whole: Response was reportedly best predicted by early blood T cell clone dynamics, with interferon-beta. After treatment with radiotherapy plus ipilimumab, TCR clones that came from the tumor expanded in blood.

This specimen was peripheral blood, taken from a patient treated with radiotherapy plus ipilimumab. This receptor was taken from a human donor with non-small cell lung cancer who had stable disease on radiotherapy plus ipilimumab. This chain uses TRBV7-2 with TRBJ1-2; perhaps TRBD1 as D (5 bases). The CDR3 spells CASSPQGLANYGYTF. As DNA, the CDR3 is TGTGCCAGCAGTCCTCAGGGACTAGCTAACTATGGCTACACCTTC.